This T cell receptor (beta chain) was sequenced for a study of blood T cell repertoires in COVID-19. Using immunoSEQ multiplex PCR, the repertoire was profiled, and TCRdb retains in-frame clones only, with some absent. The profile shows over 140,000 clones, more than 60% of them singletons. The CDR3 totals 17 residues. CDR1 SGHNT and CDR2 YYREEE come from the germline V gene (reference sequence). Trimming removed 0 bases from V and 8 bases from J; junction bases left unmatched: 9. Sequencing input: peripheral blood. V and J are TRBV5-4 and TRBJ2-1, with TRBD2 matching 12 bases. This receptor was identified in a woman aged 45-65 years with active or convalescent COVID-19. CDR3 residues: CASSLELLAGGVDEQFF. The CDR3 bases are TGTGCCAGCAGCTTGGAGCTCCTAGCGGGAGGGGTGGATGAGCAGTTCTTC.